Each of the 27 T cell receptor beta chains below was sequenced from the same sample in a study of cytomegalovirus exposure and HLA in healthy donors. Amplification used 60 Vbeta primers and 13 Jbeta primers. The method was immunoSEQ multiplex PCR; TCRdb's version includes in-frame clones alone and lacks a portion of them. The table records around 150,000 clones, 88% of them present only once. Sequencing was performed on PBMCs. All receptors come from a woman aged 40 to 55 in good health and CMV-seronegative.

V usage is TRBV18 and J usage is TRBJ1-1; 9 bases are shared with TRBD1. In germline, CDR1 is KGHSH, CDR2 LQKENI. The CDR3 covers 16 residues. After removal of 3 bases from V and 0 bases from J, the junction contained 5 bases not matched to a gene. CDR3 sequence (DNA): TGTGCCAGCTCACCGAACAGGGGGCGGGTGAACACTGAAGCTTTCTTT. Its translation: CASSPNRGRVNTEAFF.

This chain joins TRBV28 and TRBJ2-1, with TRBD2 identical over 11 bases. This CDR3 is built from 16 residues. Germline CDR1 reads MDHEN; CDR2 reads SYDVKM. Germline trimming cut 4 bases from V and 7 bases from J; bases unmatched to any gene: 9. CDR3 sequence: CASSSFSGRGHNEQFF. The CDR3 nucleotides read TGTGCCAGCAGTTCATTTAGCGGGAGGGGTCATAATGAGCAGTTCTTC.

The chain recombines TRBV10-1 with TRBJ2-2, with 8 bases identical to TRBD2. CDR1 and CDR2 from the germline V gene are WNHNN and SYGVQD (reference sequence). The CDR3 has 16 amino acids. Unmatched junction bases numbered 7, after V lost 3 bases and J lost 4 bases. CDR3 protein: CASSDLREGGTGELFF. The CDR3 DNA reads TGCGCCAGCAGTGACCTCCGGGAGGGAGGCACCGGGGAGCTGTTTTTT.

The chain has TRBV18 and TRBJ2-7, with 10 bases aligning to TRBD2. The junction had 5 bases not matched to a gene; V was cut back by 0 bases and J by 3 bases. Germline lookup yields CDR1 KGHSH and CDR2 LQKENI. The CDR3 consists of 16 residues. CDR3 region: CASSPPSLAGRYEQYF. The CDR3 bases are TGTGCCAGCTCACCACCGTCACTAGCGGGACGCTACGAGCAGTACTTC.

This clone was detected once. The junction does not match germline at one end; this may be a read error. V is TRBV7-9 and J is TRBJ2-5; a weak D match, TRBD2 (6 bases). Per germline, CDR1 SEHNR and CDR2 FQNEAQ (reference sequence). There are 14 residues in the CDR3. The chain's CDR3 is CSSSPSGVQETQYF. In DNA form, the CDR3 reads TGTTCCAGCAGTCCTTCGGGGGTCCAAGAGACCCAGTACTTC. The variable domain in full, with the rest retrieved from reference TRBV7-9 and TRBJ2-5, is DTGVSQNPRHKITKRGQNVTFRCDPISEHNRLYWYRQTLGQGPEFLTYFQNEAQLEKSRLLSDRFSAERPKGSFSTLEIQRTEQGDSAMYLCSSSPSGVQETQYFGPGTRLLVL.

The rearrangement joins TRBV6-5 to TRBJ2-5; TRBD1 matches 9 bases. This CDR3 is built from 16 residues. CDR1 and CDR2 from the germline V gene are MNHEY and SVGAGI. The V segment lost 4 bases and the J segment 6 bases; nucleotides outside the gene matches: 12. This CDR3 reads CASSSGTGKAGKTQYF. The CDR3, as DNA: TGTGCCAGCAGTTCAGGGACAGGGAAGGCCGGGAAGACCCAGTACTTC.

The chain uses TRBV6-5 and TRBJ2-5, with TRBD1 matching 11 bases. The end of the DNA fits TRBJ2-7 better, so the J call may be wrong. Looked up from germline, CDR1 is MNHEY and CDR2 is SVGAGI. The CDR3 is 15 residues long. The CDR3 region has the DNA TGTGCCAGCAGTCCGGACAGGGGGCGATCCTACGAGCAGTACTTC. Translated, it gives CASSPDRGRSYEQYF.

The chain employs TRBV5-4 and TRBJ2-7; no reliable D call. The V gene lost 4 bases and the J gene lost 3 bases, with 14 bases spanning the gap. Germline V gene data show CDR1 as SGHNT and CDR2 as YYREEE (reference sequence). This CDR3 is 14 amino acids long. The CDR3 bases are TGTGCCAGCAGCCCGCCAGGAATTGGCTACGAGCAGTACTTC. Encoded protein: CASSPPGIGYEQYF.

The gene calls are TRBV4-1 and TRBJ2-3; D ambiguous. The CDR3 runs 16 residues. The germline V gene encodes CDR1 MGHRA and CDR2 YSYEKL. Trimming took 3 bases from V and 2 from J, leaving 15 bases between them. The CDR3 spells CASSQTFSLYTDTQYF. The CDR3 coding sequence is TGCGCCAGCAGCCAGACTTTCTCCCTTTACACAGATACGCAGTATTTT.

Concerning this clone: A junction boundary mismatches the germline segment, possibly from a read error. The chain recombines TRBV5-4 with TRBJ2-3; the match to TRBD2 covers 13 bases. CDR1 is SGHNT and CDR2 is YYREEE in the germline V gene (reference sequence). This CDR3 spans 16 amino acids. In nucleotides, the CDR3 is TGTGCCAGCAGTTTGGGACTAGCGGGGAGCACAGATACGCAGTATTTT. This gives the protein CASSLGLAGSTDTQYF.

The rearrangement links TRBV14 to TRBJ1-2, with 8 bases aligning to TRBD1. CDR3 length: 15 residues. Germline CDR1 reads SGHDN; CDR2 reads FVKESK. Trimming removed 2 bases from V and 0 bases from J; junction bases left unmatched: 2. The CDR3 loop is CASSQRTGTNYGYTF. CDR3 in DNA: TGTGCCAGCAGCCAAAGGACAGGGACTAACTATGGCTACACCTTC.

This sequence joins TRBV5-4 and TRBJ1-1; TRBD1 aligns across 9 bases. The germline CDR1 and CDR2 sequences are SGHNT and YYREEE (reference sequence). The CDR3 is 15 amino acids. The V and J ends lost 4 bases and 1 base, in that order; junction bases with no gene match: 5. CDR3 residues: CASSNQTGGNTEAFF. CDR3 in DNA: TGTGCCAGCAGCAACCAGACAGGGGGGAACACTGAAGCTTTCTTT.

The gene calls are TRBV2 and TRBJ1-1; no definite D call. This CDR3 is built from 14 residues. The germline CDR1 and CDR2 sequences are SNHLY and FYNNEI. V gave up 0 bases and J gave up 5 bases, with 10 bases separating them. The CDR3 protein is CASSEAGSGTEAFF. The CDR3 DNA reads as TGTGCCAGCAGTGAAGCGGGCAGTGGGACTGAAGCTTTCTTT.

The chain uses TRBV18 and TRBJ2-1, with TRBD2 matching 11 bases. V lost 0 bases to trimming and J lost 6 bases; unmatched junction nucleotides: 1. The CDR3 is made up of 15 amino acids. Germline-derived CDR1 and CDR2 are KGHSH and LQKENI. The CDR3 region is CASSPPSGRANEQFF. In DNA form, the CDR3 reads TGTGCCAGCTCACCACCTAGCGGGAGGGCCAATGAGCAGTTCTTC.

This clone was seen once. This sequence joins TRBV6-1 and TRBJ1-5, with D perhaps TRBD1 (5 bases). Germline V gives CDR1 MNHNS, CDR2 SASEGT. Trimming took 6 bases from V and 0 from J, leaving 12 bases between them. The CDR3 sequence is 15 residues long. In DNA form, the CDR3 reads TGTGCCAGCAGGGGACCCGGGGGTAGCAATCAGCCCCAGCATTTT. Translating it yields CASRGPGGSNQPQHF.

The CDR3 loop reads CAWSFRNTEAFF. The DNA of the CDR3 is TGTGCCTGGAGTTTCAGGAACACTGAAGCTTTCTTT. V and J are TRBV30 and TRBJ1-1; D call uncertain. Trimming pared 2 bases from V and 1 base from J, leaving 5 bases between. The germline CDR1 and CDR2 sequences are GTSNPN and SVGIG (reference sequence). The CDR3 has 12 amino acids.

The CDR3 protein is CASSAVRGYEQYF. CDR3 DNA: TGCGCCAGCAGCGCAGTCCGCGGCTACGAGCAGTACTTC. The chain employs TRBV5-1 and TRBJ2-7; D is uncertain. Deletions cut 4 bases from V and 3 bases from J, with 11 bases between. CDR3 length equals 13 residues. Germline V gives CDR1 SGHRS, CDR2 YFSETQ. Based on the CDR3 plus reference TRBV5-1 and TRBJ2-7, the full variable domain is KAGVTQTPRYLIKTRGQQVTLSCSPISGHRSVSWYQQTPGQGLQFLFEYFSETQRNKGNFPGRFSGRQFSNSRSEMNVSTLELGDSALYLCASSAVRGYEQYFGPGTRLTVT.

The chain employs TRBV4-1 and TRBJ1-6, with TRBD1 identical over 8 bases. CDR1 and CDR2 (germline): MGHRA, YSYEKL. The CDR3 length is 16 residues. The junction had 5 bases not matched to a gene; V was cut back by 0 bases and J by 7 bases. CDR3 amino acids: CASSQDWTGTNSPLHF. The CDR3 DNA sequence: TGCGCCAGCAGCCAAGATTGGACAGGGACCAATTCACCCCTCCACTTT.

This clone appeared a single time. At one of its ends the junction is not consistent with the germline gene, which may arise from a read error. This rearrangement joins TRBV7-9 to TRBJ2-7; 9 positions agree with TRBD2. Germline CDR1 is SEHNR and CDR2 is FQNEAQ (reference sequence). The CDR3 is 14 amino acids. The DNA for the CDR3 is TGTTCCAGCAGCCCGACTAGCGGCAACTACGAGCAGTACTTC. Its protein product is CSSSPTSGNYEQYF.

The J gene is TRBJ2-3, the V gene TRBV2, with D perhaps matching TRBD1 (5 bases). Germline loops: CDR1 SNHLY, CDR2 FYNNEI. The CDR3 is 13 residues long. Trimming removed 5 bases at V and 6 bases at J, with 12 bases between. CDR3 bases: TGTGCCAGCAGTCCTCAGGGTTTCGATACGCAGTATTTT. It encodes CASSPQGFDTQYF.

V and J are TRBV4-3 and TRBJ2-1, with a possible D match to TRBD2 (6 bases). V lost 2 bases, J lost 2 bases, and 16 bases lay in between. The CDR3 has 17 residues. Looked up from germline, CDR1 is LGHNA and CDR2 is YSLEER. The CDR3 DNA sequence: TGCGCCAGCAGCCAATCCCCGGATAGCGGAACCTACAATGAGCAGTTCTTC. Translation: CASSQSPDSGTYNEQFF.

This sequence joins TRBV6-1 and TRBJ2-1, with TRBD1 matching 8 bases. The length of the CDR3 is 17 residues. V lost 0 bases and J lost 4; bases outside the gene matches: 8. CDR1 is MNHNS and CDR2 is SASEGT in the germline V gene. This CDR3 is CASSEAFGTGLYNEQFF. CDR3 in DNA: TGTGCCAGCAGTGAAGCATTCGGGACAGGACTATACAATGAGCAGTTCTTC.

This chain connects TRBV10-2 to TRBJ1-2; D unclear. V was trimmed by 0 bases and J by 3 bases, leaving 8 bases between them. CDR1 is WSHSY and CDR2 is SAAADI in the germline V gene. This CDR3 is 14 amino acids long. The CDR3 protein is CASSESLGDYGYTF. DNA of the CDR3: TGCGCCAGCAGTGAGTCGTTAGGAGACTATGGCTACACCTTC.

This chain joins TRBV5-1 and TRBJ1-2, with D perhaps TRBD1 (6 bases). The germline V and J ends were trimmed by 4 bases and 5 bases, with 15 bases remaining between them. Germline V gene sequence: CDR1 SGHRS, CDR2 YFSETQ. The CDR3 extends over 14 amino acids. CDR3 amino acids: CASSPTTGRYGYTF. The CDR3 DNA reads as TGCGCCAGCAGCCCCACGACAGGACGGTATGGCTACACCTTC.

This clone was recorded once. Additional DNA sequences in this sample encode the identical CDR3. The CDR3, as DNA: TGTGCCAGCAGTTATCGGGAGACCCAGTACTTC. It yields the protein CASSYRETQYF. The chain is built from TRBV28 and TRBJ2-5; D is unclear. Between the trimmed V and J ends, which lost 4 bases and 5 bases, there was a span of 5 bases. This CDR3 region has 11 residues. In germline, CDR1 is MDHEN, CDR2 SYDVKM.

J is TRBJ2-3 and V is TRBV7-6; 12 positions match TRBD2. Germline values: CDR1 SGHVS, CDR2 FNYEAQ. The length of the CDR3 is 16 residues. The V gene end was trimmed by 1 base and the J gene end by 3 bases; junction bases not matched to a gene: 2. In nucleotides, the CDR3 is TGTGCCAGCAGCTTAGATGGACTAGCGGGAACAGATACGCAGTATTTT. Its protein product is CASSLDGLAGTDTQYF. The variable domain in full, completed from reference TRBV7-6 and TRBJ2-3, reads GAGVSQSPRYKVTKRGQDVALRCDPISGHVSLYWYRQALGQGPEFLTYFNYEAQQDKSGLPNDRFSAERPEGSISTLTIQRTEQRDSAMYRCASSLDGLAGTDTQYFGPGTRLTVL.

The CDR3: CASGPGNSGYNEQFF. The CDR3 DNA sequence: TGCGCCAGCGGCCCCGGGAACTCTGGGTACAATGAGCAGTTCTTC. The chain links TRBV5-1 to TRBJ2-1; D possibly corresponds to TRBD2 (5 bases). Trimming pared 7 bases from V and 4 bases from J, leaving 18 bases between. CDR1 is SGHRS, CDR2 YFSETQ, per germline. This CDR3 comprises 15 residues.